Presented here are 15 T cell receptor beta chains from one specimen sequenced in a study of cytomegalovirus exposure and HLA in healthy donors. Assay: immunoSEQ multiplex PCR; the TCRdb copy retains only in-frame clones and omits some. The sample holds about 100,000 clones, approximately 86% seen once. Specimen: PBMCs. These receptor sequences come from a woman aged 18-35 years in good health and CMV-seronegative.

The V gene is TRBV5-6, the J gene TRBJ1-2; D is unclear. CDR1 and CDR2 from the germline V gene are SGHDT and YYEEEE. The CDR3 runs 16 residues. With 0 bases removed from V and 2 bases from J, the gap between germline ends came to 14 bases. This CDR3 is CASSLGRNAGNYGYTF. The CDR3 DNA reads TGTGCCAGCAGCTTGGGTCGTAATGCGGGGAACTATGGCTACACCTTC.

The gene calls are TRBV7-9 and TRBJ2-3; 9 nucleotides line up with TRBD1. The CDR3 runs to 15 residues. Looked up from germline, CDR1 is SEHNR and CDR2 is FQNEAQ (reference sequence). The V and J ends lost 5 bases and 5 bases, in that order; junction bases with no gene match: 8. This CDR3 reads CASSPEGQGRDTQYF. The CDR3 coding sequence is TGTGCCAGCAGCCCAGAGGGACAGGGAAGAGATACGCAGTATTTT.

The chain couples TRBV5-1 to TRBJ1-1, with D perhaps matching TRBD1 (6 bases). From germline, CDR1 is SGHRS and CDR2 YFSETQ. The CDR3 sequence is 16 residues long. V was cut by 0 bases and J by 4 bases, with 16 bases left in between. The CDR3 coding sequence is TGCGCCAGCAGCTTGGACTGGGGGCAGGGCGGCACTGAAGCTTTCTTT. It encodes CASSLDWGQGGTEAFF.

The chain couples TRBV2 to TRBJ2-2, with D possibly being TRBD2 (7 bases). The CDR3 is 16 amino acids. The V end was cut by 6 bases, the J end by 1 base, with 15 bases between. CDR1 is SNHLY, CDR2 FYNNEI, per germline. The CDR3 loop is CASSPWGGRNTGELFF. CDR3 nucleotides: TGTGCCAGCAGCCCCTGGGGGGGCCGGAACACCGGGGAGCTGTTTTTT.

This rearrangement joins TRBV9 to TRBJ2-3; 8 bases map to TRBD1. Germline CDR1 SGDLS, CDR2 YYNGEE. This CDR3 is built from 15 residues. J gave up 6 bases and V 2 bases, and 8 bases lay outside the gene matches. Here the CDR3 reads CASSVTGAHGDTQYF. CDR3 sequence (DNA): TGTGCCAGCAGCGTGACAGGGGCACATGGTGATACGCAGTATTTT.

This chain connects TRBV6-5 to TRBJ1-2, with D possibly matching TRBD1 (5 bases). With 4 bases removed from V and 6 bases from J, the gap between germline ends came to 15 bases. This CDR3 is built from 14 residues. The V gene's germline CDR1 is MNHEY and CDR2 SVGAGI. The CDR3 DNA reads TGTGCCAGCAGTTTACTCAGCAGGGAACATGGCTACACCTTC. This gives the protein CASSLLSREHGYTF.

The chain carries TRBV2 and TRBJ1-4, with a tentative D call TRBD1 (5 bases). Germline assignment: CDR1 SNHLY and CDR2 FYNNEI. Trimming removed 6 bases from V and 0 bases from J, with 8 bases in between. The CDR3 runs to 14 residues. The CDR3 sequence: CASSGTATNEKLFF. The CDR3 region has the DNA TGTGCCAGCAGCGGGACTGCAACTAATGAAAAACTGTTTTTT.

The chain recombines TRBV5-8 with TRBJ2-1, with D unresolved. The CDR3 is 14 amino acids. V shed 1 base and J shed 0 bases, with 5 bases lying between them. The germline gives CDR1 SGHTS, CDR2 YDEGEE. The CDR3 nucleotides are TGTGCCAGCAGCTTGAGAGGCTCCTACAATGAGCAGTTCTTC. Encoded protein: CASSLRGSYNEQFF.

This sequence joins TRBV28 and TRBJ2-7, with TRBD1 as a possible D gene (7 bases). V gave up 8 bases and J gave up 0 bases, with 14 bases separating them. CDR3 length: 14 amino acids. Germline CDR1 MDHEN, CDR2 SYDVKM. In nucleotides, the CDR3 is TGTGCCAGCCAGGGGGGTCTTAGCTCCTACGAGCAGTACTTC. Translation: CASQGGLSSYEQYF.

Only one count was recorded for this clone. V usage is TRBV11-2 and J usage is TRBJ2-2; 14 nucleotides agree with TRBD2. Per the germline V gene, CDR1 is SGHAT and CDR2 is FQNNGV. The ends lost 3 bases at V and 7 bases at J; junction bases unmatched: 10. There are 18 residues in the CDR3. The CDR3 sequence is CASSFGFGLAGGGGELFF. DNA of the CDR3: TGTGCCAGCAGCTTCGGGTTTGGACTAGCGGGGGGTGGCGGGGAGCTGTTTTTT.

This clone showed up just a few times. The chain recombines TRBV7-9 with TRBJ1-2; D unresolved. V gave up 0 bases and J gave up 1 base, with 9 bases separating them. The CDR3 is 15 amino acids. CDR1 and CDR2 (germline): SEHNR, FQNEAQ (reference sequence). The CDR3 DNA is TGTGCCAGCAGCTTAGCGCCGGTCCATAACTATGGCTACACCTTC. Translated, it gives CASSLAPVHNYGYTF.

The V and J genes are TRBV9 and TRBJ1-1; D gene ambiguous. In germline, CDR1 is SGDLS, CDR2 YYNGEE. The CDR3 consists of 17 residues. The V and J ends lost 6 bases and 1 base respectively, with 22 bases between them. CDR3: CASTKRGGGPENTEAFF. CDR3 DNA: TGTGCCAGCACAAAGCGTGGAGGTGGCCCAGAGAACACTGAAGCTTTCTTT.

The V and J genes are TRBV27 and TRBJ2-1; 8 bases are a match to TRBD2. The V segment lost 10 bases and the J segment 9 bases; nucleotides outside the gene matches: 14. This CDR3 contains 14 residues. The germline V gene encodes CDR1 MNHEY and CDR2 SMNVEV (reference sequence). DNA of the CDR3: TGTGCCACCCAGGGAGCTAGCGGGTTATCTGAGCAGTTCTTC. Translation gives CATQGASGLSEQFF.

The chain links TRBV6-5 to TRBJ1-2; 7 bases fit TRBD1. The germline V gene has CDR1 MNHEY and CDR2 SVGAGI. The CDR3 consists of 12 residues. Trimming took 10 bases from V and 10 from J; bases not matched to a gene: 12. The DNA of the CDR3 is TGTGCCACCTCGACAGGGTCGGGTGCCTACACCTTC. Translated, it gives CATSTGSGAYTF.

Only one count was recorded for this clone. The chain combines TRBV5-1 with TRBJ2-3; D gene uncertain. In germline, CDR1 is SGHRS, CDR2 YFSETQ. The CDR3 has 12 amino acids. V was pared by 4 bases and J by 0 bases, with 3 bases between. The CDR3 nucleotides are TGCGCCAGCAGCCTAAGCACAGATACGCAGTATTTT. Translated: CASSLSTDTQYF. Combining the CDR3 with reference TRBV5-1 and TRBJ2-3 gives the whole variable domain KAGVTQTPRYLIKTRGQQVTLSCSPISGHRSVSWYQQTPGQGLQFLFEYFSETQRNKGNFPGRFSGRQFSNSRSEMNVSTLELGDSALYLCASSLSTDTQYFGPGTRLTVL.